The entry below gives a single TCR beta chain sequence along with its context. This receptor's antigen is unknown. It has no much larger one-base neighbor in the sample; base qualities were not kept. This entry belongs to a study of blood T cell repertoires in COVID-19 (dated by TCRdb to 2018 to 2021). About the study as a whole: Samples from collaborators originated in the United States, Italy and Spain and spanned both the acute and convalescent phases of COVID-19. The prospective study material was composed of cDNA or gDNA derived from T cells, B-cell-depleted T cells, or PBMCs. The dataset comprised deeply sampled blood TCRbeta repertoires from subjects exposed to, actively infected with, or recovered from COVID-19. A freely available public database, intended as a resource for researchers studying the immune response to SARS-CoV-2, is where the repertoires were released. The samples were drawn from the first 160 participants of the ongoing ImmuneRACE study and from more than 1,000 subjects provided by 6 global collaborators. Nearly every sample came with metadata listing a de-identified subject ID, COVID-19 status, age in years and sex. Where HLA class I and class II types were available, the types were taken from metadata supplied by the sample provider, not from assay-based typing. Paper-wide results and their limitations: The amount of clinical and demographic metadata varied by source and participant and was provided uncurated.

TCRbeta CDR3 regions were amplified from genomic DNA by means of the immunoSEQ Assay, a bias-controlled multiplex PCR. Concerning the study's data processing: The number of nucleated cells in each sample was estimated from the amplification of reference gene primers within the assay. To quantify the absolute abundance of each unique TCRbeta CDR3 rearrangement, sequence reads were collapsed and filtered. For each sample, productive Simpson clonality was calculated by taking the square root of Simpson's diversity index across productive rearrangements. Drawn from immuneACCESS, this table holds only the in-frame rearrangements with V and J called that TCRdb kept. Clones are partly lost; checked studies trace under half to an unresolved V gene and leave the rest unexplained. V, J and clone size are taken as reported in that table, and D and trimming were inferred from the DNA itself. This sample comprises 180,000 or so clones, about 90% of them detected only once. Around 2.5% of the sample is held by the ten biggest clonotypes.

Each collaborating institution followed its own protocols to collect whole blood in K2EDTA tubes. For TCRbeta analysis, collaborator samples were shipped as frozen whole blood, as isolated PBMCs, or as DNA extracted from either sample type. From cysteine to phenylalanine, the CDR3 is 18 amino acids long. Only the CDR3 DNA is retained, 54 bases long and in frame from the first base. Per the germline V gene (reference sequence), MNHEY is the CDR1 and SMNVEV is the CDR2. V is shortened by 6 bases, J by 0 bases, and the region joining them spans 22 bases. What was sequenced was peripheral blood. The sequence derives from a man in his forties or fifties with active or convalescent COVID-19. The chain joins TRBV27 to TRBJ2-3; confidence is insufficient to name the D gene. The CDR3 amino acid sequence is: CASSQNQIRLASTDTQYF. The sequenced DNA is TGTGCCAGCAGCCAAAATCAGATAAGACTGGCTAGCACAGATACGCAGTATTTT.